The clone carrying this TCR beta chain was found many times. These data are taken from a study of blood T cell repertoires in COVID-19. About the research overall: PBMCs, B-cell-depleted T cells, or T cells were the source of the cDNA or gDNA that made up the material.

Sequencing used immunoSEQ multiplex PCR; TCRdb keeps in-frame clones, though not all of them. The table lists 60,000 to 65,000 clones, roughly four fifths of them singletons, with roughly 27% in the top ten. V shed 5 bases, J shed 5 bases, and the junction held 3 bases outside the gene matches. CDR3 length: 14 residues. Germline-derived CDR1 and CDR2 are SGHTA and FQGNSA. The origin of this receptor is an elderly woman with acute or convalescent COVID-19. The specimen was peripheral blood. The chain links TRBV7-2 to TRBJ1-6; 7 nucleotides agree with TRBD1. Here the CDR3 DNA reads TGTGCCAGCAGCCCCGGGACAGATAATTCACCCCTCCACTTT. This translates into CASSPGTDNSPLHF.